Sequencing of this T cell receptor beta chain was carried out in a study of cytomegalovirus exposure and HLA in healthy donors. Regarding the study as a whole: Associated with cytomegalovirus, according to the listing, were around 160 TCR beta chains. The study dropped some indistinguishable V segments, TRBV6-2 and TRBV6-3 among them.

Those who donated were healthy bone marrow donors. PCR involved 60 Vbeta and 13 Jbeta primers. Sequencing was performed with immunoSEQ multiplex PCR; in TCRdb, only in-frame clones are kept and a portion is missing. The sample includes more than 85,000 clones, 78% of them seen just once. Per germline, CDR1 ENHRY and CDR2 SYGVKD. Trimming shortened V by 4 bases and J by 4 bases, and 18 bases separated the two germline ends. The length of the CDR3 is 16 residues. This clone was observed a handful of times. Its antigen is as yet unknown. The specimen sequenced was PBMCs. The chain carries TRBV10-3 and TRBJ2-3; D uncertain. This sequence originates from a male donor in good health and CMV-seronegative. Here the CDR3 DNA reads TGTGCCATCAGTGCCCTGCGTGCGAATCGTCCAGATACGCAGTATTTT. It translates to CAISALRANRPDTQYF.